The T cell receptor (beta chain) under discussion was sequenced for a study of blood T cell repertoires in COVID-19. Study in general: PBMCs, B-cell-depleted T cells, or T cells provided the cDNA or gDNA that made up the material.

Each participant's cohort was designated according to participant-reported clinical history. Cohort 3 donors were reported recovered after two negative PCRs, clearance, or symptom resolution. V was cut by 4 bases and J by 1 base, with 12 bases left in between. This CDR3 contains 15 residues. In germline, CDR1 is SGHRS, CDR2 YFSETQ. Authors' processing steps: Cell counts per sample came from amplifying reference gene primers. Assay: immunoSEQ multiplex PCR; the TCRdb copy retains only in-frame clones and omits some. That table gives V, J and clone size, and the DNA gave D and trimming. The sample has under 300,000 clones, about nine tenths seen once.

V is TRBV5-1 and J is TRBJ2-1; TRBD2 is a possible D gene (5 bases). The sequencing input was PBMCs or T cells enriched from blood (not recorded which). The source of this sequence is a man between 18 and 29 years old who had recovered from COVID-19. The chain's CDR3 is CASSPDPGSYNEQFF. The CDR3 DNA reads TGCGCCAGCAGCCCGGACCCGGGGTCCTACAATGAGCAGTTCTTC.